Reported below is one T cell receptor beta chain. Its antigen is undetermined. Investigators isolated RNA and reverse transcribed it into cDNA to act as the sequencing template. Clones were read by immunoSEQ multiplex PCR, and TCRdb kept only the in-frame ones, dropping some. The sample lists 95,000 to 100,000 clones, just under 60% seen once, with about 15% in the top ten. CDR3 size: 17 residues. Germline assignment: CDR1 SEHNR and CDR2 FQNEAQ (reference sequence). Trimming took off 5 bases at V and 0 bases at J, with 16 bases between the two ends. This sample was taken from a study of CD8+ T cells in alopecia areata. Looking at the study overall: Treated patients were given 5 to 10 mg oral tofacitinib twice daily. Tofacitinib lasted 6 to 18 months, then 6 months off drug. Study outcomes and limitations: On tofacitinib, scalp and blood still held many of the expanded lesional clones.

Indicated treatment: oral pan-JAK inhibitor, 5-10 mg twice daily. The sequence was obtained from a human donor with alopecia areata. This chain connects TRBV7-9 to TRBJ2-2; either TRBD1 or TRBD2 may supply D (5 bases each). The sequenced sample was CD8+ T cells sorted from blood, obtained at approximately week 60, from a patient treated with tofacitinib. This CDR3 is CASSRPLGASNTGELFF. The DNA for the CDR3 is TGTGCCAGCAGCCGACCTCTCGGGGCTTCGAACACCGGGGAGCTGTTTTTT.